This T cell receptor (beta chain) was observed in a study of blood T cell repertoires in COVID-19. The assay was immunoSEQ multiplex PCR, and TCRdb's table has in-frame clones only and misses some. This sample has some 76,000 clones, with about nine tenths found just once. Trimming took 5 bases from V and 3 from J, leaving 7 bases between them. The CDR3 has 12 residues. Germline-derived CDR1 and CDR2 are KGHSY and FQNENV. Sequences were obtained from peripheral blood. V and J are TRBV16 and TRBJ1-2, with D tentatively TRBD1 (5 bases). This clonotype was sampled from a woman between 18 and 30 years old with acute or convalescent COVID-19. The CDR3 region is CASSDSYYGYTF. As DNA, the CDR3 is TGTGCCAGCAGCGACAGCTACTATGGCTACACCTTC.